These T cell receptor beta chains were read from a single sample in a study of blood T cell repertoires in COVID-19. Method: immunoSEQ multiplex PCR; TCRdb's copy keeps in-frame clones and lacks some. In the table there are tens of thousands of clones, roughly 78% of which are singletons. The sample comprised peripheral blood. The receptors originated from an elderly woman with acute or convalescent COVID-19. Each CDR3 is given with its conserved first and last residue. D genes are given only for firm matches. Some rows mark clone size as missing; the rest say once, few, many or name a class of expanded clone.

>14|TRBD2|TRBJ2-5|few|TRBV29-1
TGCAGCGTGCTGGGGCTAGCGGGGGAAAAGACCCAGTACTTC
CSVLGLAGEKTQYF
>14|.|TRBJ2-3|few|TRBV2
TGTGCCAGCAGTGAGGGGGGGGCGGCAGGTACGCAGTATTTT
CASSEGGAAGTQYF
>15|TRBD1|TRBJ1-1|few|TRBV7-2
TGTGCCAGCAGCAATACAGGGGTTCTGAACACTGAAGCTTTCTTT
CASSNTGVLNTEAFF
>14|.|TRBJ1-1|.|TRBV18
TGTGCCAGCTCACCACGGGCTACGAACACTGAAGCTTTCTTT
CASSPRATNTEAFF
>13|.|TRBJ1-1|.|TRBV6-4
TGTGCCAGCAGTGACGCGGGGGGCGGTGAAGCTTTCTTT
CASSDAGGGEAFF
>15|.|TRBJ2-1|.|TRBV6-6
TGTGCCAGCAGTTACGTCCAGGGGGGCTACAATGAGCAGTTCTTC
CASSYVQGGYNEQFF
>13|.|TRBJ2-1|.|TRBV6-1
TGTGCCAGCAGTGTTAGCCCCCATAATGAGCAGTTCTTC
CASSVSPHNEQFF
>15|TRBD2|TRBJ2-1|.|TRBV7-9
TGTGCCAGCAGTTCCCGCGGGAGTTCCTACAATGAGCAGTTCTTC
CASSSRGSSYNEQFF
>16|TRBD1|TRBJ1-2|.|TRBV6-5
TGTGCCAGCAGTTTGGCCCGGGACAGGGTCCTCTATGGCTACACCTTC
CASSLARDRVLYGYTF
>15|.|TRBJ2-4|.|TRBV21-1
TGTGCCAGCAGCAAAGGGACAGGGGCCAAAAACATTCAGTACTTC
CASSKGTGAKNIQYF
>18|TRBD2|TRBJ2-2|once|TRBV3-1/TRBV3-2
TGTGCCAGCAGCCAAGTAGGGGCTAGCGGGGCGAACACCGGGGAGCTGTTTTTT
CASSQVGASGANTGELFF
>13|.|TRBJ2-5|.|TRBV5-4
TGTGCCAGCAGCTTTGCGTTCCAGGGGACCCAGTACTTC
CASSFAFQGTQYF
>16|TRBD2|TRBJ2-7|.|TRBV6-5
TGTGCCAGCAGTTACTCGTCTAGCGGTAACGTCTACGAGCAGTACTTC
CASSYSSSGNVYEQYF
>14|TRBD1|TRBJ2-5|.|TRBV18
TGTGCCAGCTCACCACACAGGGGCCGGGAGACCCAGTACTTC
CASSPHRGRETQYF
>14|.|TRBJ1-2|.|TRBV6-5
TGTGCCAGCAGTTATTTCACAGGGAACTATGGCTACACCTTC
CASSYFTGNYGYTF
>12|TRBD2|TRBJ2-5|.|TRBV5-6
TGTGCCAGCAGCTCGCGGGGGGCGGGAGAGTACTTC
CASSSRGAGEYF
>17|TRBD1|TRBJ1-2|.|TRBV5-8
TGTGCCAGCAGCTTGTCCCTTTACAGGGGGCTGGGGTATGGCTACACCTTC
CASSLSLYRGLGYGYTF
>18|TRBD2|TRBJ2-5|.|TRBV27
TGTGCCAGCAGTTTATTTATATCGGGGGGGCGCCTTCAAGAGACCCAGTACTTC
CASSLFISGGRLQETQYF
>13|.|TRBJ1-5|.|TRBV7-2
TGTGCCAGCAGCTCAGGGCCCAATCAGCCCCAGCATTTT
CASSSGPNQPQHF
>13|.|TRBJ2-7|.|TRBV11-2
TGTGCCAGCAGGGCGAGGGTATTCGACGAGCAGTACTTC
CASRARVFDEQYF
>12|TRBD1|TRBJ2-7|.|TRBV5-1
TGCGCCAGCAGTCCAGGGGGCTACGAGCAGTACTTC
CASSPGGYEQYF
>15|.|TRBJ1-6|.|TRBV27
TGTGCCAGCAGTTTAGGGACAACTTTTAATTCACCCCTCCACTTT
CASSLGTTFNSPLHF
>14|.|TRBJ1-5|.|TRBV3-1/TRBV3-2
TGTGCCAGCAGCCAAGATTTCGGCCAGGGGCCCCAGCATTTT
CASSQDFGQGPQHF
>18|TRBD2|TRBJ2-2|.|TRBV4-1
TGCGCCAGCAGCCAAGCGGGACTAGCGGGTTTAGGAACCGGGGAGCTGTTTTTT
CASSQAGLAGLGTGELFF
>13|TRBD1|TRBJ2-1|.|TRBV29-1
TGCAGCGTAGATCGACAGGGGGCGAGTGAGCAGTTCTTC
CSVDRQGASEQFF
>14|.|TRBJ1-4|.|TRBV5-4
TGTGCCAGCAGCAAGGGGGGGAGTGACGAAAAACTGTTTTTT
CASSKGGSDEKLFF
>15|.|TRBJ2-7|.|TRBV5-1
TGCGCCAGCAGACCCGCCCTGGGAGGCCTCTACGAGCAGTACTTC
CASRPALGGLYEQYF
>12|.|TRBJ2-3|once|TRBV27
TGTGCCAGCAGTAACTCTTACAGGACGCAGTATTTT
CASSNSYRTQYF
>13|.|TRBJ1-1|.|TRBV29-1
TGCAGCGTTGACTTGGGAGGTGACACTGAAGCTTTCTTT
CSVDLGGDTEAFF
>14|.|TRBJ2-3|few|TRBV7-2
TGTGCCAGCAGCTCCCCCCGTAGCACAGATACGCAGTATTTT
CASSSPRSTDTQYF
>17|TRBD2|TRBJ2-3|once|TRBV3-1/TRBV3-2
TGTGCCAGCAGCCAAGTACTTTGGGGGAGGGCCGGAGATACGCAGTATTTT
CASSQVLWGRAGDTQYF
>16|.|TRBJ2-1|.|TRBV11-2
TGTGCCAGCAGCTTAGTAGCGGCAAACTCCTACAATGAGCAGTTCTTC
CASSLVAANSYNEQFF
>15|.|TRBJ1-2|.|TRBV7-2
TGTGCCAGCAGCCCCAACCAGGGAGGAATTGAGGGCTACACCTTC
CASSPNQGGIEGYTF
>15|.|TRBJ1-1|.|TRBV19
TGTGCCAGTAATAAAAGGGGCGGTGTGAACACTGAAGCTTTCTTT
CASNKRGGVNTEAFF
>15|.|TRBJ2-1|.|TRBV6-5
TGTGCCAGCAGTTTCTCTAGCGACTACTACAATGAGCAGTTCTTC
CASSFSSDYYNEQFF
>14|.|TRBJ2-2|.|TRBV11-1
TGTGCCAGCAGCTTAGGACTAGGAACCGGGGAGCTGTTTTTT
CASSLGLGTGELFF
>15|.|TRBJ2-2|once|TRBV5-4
TGTGCCAGCAGCTTGGATGCGGGAATCACCGGGGAGCTGTTTTTT
CASSLDAGITGELFF
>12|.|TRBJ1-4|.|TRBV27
TGTGCCAGCAGTCACAACGGGGAAAAACTGTTTTTT
CASSHNGEKLFF
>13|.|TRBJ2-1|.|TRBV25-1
TGTGCCAGCATGGACAGCTCCTACAATGAGCAGTTCTTC
CASMDSSYNEQFF
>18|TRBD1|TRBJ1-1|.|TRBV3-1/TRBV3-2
TGTGCCAGCAGCCAAGACAGGACAGGGAAAGTTTGGGGCACTGAAGCTTTCTTT
CASSQDRTGKVWGTEAFF
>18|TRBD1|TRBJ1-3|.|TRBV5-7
TGTGCCAGCAGCCTACTTCGGGAGGGGGCGGCACGTGGAAACACCATATATTTT
CASSLLREGAARGNTIYF
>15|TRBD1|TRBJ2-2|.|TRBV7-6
TGTGCCATTCACGTCCGGGACAGTGCCCCCGGGGAGCTGTTTTTT
CAIHVRDSAPGELFF
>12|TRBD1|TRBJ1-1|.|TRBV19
TGTGCCAGTAGTACCCGGACAGGGCGAGCTTTCTTT
CASSTRTGRAFF
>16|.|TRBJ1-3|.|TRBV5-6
TGTGCCAGCAGCTTTTCAGGCGCGTCCTCTGGAAACACCATATATTTT
CASSFSGASSGNTIYF
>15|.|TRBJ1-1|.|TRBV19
TGTGCCAGTAGTACACGAGGGGGAGACTACACTGAAGCTTTCTTT
CASSTRGGDYTEAFF
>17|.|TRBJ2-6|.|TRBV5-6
TGTGCCAGCAGCTTTAGGGGGAGGGCGTCTGGGGCCAACGTCCTGACTTTC
CASSFRGRASGANVLTF
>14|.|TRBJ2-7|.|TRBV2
TGTGCCAGCAGCTACAGGGTTAGCTCCTACGAGCAGTACTTC
CASSYRVSSYEQYF
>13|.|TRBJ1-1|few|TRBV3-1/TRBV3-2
TGTGCCAGCAGCCAAGTTTCTGGGACAGAAGCTTTCTTT
CASSQVSGTEAFF
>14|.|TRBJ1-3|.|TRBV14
TGTGCCAGCAGCCAAGATTCGTCCGGAAACACCATATATTTT
CASSQDSSGNTIYF
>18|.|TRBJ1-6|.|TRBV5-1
TGCGCCAGCAGCTTGGGGACCCCGGTTGGACTGTATAATTCACCCCTCCACTTT
CASSLGTPVGLYNSPLHF
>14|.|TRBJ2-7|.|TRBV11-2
TGTGCCAGCAGCTTACGGGTGAGCTCCTACGAGCAGTACTTC
CASSLRVSSYEQYF
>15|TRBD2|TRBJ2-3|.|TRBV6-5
TGTGCCAGCAGTCCGGGACTAGCTGGCACAGATACGCAGTATTTT
CASSPGLAGTDTQYF
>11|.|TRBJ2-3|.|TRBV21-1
TGTGCCAGCCTCAGCACAGATACGCAGTATTTT
CASLSTDTQYF
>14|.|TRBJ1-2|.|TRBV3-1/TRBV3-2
TGTGCCAGCAGCCAAAGCGGAGGGAGTAGGGGCTACACCTTC
CASSQSGGSRGYTF